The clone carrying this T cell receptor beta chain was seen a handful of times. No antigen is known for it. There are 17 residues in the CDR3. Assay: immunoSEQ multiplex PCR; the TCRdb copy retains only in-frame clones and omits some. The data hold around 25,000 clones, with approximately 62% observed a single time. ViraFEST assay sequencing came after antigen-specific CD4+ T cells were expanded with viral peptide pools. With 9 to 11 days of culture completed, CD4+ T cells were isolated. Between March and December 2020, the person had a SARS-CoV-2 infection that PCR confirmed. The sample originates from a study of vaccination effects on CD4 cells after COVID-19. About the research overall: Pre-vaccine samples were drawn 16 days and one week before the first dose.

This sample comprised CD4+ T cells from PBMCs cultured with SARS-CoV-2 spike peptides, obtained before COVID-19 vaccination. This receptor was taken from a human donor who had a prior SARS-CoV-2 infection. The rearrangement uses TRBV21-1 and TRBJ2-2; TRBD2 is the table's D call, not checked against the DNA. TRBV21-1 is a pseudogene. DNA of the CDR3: TGTGCCAGCAGCAAAGAAATAGCGGGGGGGCCGGTCGGGGAGCTGTTTTTT. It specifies CASSKEIAGGPVGELFF.